One T cell receptor (beta chain) is described in this entry. Antigen unknown. The table came from immunoSEQ multiplex PCR; TCRdb's copy has only in-frame clones and leaves some out. The sample contains fewer than 150,000 clones, 90% of which appear only once. The data belong to a study of T cell responses to AZD1222 COVID-19 vaccine. Looking at the study overall: Recipients boosted at about 4 weeks or about 12 weeks are pooled.

General study findings and limits: Rises in breadth and depth of Spike-specific TCRs came after two AZD1222 doses. Spike was spanned by vaccine-associated CD4 TCRs, with dominance at 160-218 and 743-854. After the peak T cell response, and only then, were repertoires sampled.

The CDR3 sequence is 16 residues long. V lost 2 bases, J lost 6 bases, and 17 bases lay in between. Germline CDR1 reads MNHEY; CDR2 reads SVGAGI. The TCR comes from an adult in good health. The gene calls are TRBV6-5 and TRBJ1-3, with D maybe TRBD1 (5 bases). The starting material was peripheral blood, obtained on day 0 of AZD1222 vaccination. CDR3 protein: CASSYGVSGGENTIYF. The CDR3 bases are TGTGCCAGCAGTTACGGAGTTTCAGGAGGGGAAAACACCATATATTTT.